These 3 T cell receptor beta chains originate from one sample sequenced in a study of cytomegalovirus exposure and HLA in healthy donors. The repertoire was sequenced with immunoSEQ multiplex PCR; TCRdb's copy has only in-frame clones and lacks some. The table shows roughly 56,000 clones, with around nine tenths occurring only once. Sequences were obtained from PBMCs. These receptors came from a man younger than 35 in good health and CMV-seronegative.

The chain is built from TRBV18 and TRBJ2-7, with D hard to call. Trimming took off 3 bases at V and 0 bases at J, with 6 bases between the two ends. The CDR3 is 13 residues long. CDR1 is KGHSH and CDR2 is LQKENI in the germline V gene. The CDR3 spells CASSPPSSYEQYF. The DNA of the CDR3 is TGTGCCAGCTCACCGCCGAGCTCCTACGAGCAGTACTTC.

CDR3 sequence: CASSDGTGVHEQFF. In DNA form, the CDR3 reads TGTGCCAGCAGTGATGGGACAGGGGTGCATGAGCAGTTCTTC. V and J are TRBV2 and TRBJ2-1; 10 bases are shared with TRBD1. CDR3 length equals 14 residues. Germline values: CDR1 SNHLY, CDR2 FYNNEI. V shed 3 bases and J 8 bases; nucleotides not matched to a gene: 4.

This clone was seen a handful of times. The chain has TRBV25-1 and TRBJ1-1; 10 positions match TRBD1. The germline gives CDR1 MGHDK, CDR2 SYGVNS. Unmatched junction bases numbered 10, after V lost 2 bases and J lost 1 base. This CDR3 comprises 18 residues. In DNA form, the CDR3 reads TGTGCCAGCAGTGAACTTACCGGGACAGGGGAGGAGAACACTGAAGCTTTCTTT. As protein: CASSELTGTGEENTEAFF.